The next 2 T cell receptor beta chains were all read from a single sample in a study of cytomegalovirus exposure and HLA in healthy donors. The PCR made use of 60 Vbeta and 13 Jbeta primers. Profiling relied on immunoSEQ multiplex PCR, and the TCRdb table lists in-frame clones only, not all of them. The table has under 200,000 clones, about 80% seen once. Sequenced input: PBMCs. The origin of the receptors is a young man in good health and CMV-seropositive.

This clone is a singleton in its sample. This chain links TRBV5-6 with TRBJ2-7, with D perhaps TRBD2 (6 bases). V gave up 2 bases and J gave up 0 bases, with 15 bases separating them. The CDR3 consists of 16 residues. The germline gives CDR1 SGHDT, CDR2 YYEEEE. The CDR3 sequence is CASSFAGGWSSYEQYF. The CDR3 nucleotides are TGTGCCAGCAGCTTCGCCGGGGGTTGGAGCTCCTACGAGCAGTACTTC.

The rearrangement uses TRBV28 and TRBJ2-7; the match to TRBD2 covers 7 bases. CDR1 and CDR2 (germline): MDHEN, SYDVKM. V was pared by 3 bases and J by 3 bases, with 8 bases of the junction left unmatched. CDR3 length: 15 residues. In DNA form, the CDR3 reads TGTGCCAGCAGTTTTTACGGACTAGGACGCTACGAGCAGTACTTC. It translates to CASSFYGLGRYEQYF.